The entry below describes one TCR beta chain. Its antigen is as yet unknown. The data stem from a study of cytomegalovirus exposure and HLA in healthy donors. Primers included in the PCR were 60 Vbeta and 13 Jbeta primers. Clones were sequenced by immunoSEQ multiplex PCR, and TCRdb holds only the in-frame ones, with some missing. Here the sample table reports some 53,000 clones. Findings and limits, study-wide: Accurate HLA-A and HLA-B prediction from TCR beta sequences was reported for most subjects. Being indistinguishable, some V segments were excluded, TRBV6-2 and TRBV6-3 among them.

All the people who gave samples were healthy bone marrow donors. The CDR3 consists of 14 residues. Trimming left V 4 bases short and J 4 bases short, with 14 bases between. The V gene's germline CDR1 is SGHRS and CDR2 YFSETQ. This receptor was identified in a woman aged 55-69 years in good health and CMV-seropositive. Sequencing used PBMCs. This chain uses TRBV5-1 with TRBJ1-2, with D possibly being TRBD1 (6 bases). CDR3 sequence (DNA): TGCGCCAGCAGCCGTGGACAGTCCATCTATGGCTACACCTTC. Its translation: CASSRGQSIYGYTF. The variable domain in full, completed from reference TRBV5-1 and TRBJ1-2, reads KAGVTQTPRYLIKTRGQQVTLSCSPISGHRSVSWYQQTPGQGLQFLFEYFSETQRNKGNFPGRFSGRQFSNSRSEMNVSTLELGDSALYLCASSRGQSIYGYTFGSGTRLTVV.